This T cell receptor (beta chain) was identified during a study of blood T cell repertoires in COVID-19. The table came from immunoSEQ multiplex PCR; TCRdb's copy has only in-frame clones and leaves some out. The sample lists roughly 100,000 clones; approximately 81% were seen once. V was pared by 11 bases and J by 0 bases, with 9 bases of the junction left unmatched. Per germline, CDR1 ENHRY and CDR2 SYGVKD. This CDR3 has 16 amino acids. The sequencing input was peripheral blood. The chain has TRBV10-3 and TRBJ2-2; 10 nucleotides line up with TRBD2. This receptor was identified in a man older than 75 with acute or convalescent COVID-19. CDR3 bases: TGTGCCCTCCTAAGGACTAGCGGCCCGAACACCGGGGAGCTGTTTTTT. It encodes CALLRTSGPNTGELFF.